In this sample, the clone carrying this T cell receptor (beta chain) turned up once. Clones were sequenced by immunoSEQ multiplex PCR, and TCRdb holds only the in-frame ones, with some missing. The sample has roughly 220,000 clones; over 70% are singletons. This sample was included in a study of cytomegalovirus exposure and HLA in healthy donors. Material for sequencing was PBMCs. The TCR sequence derives from a woman aged 30 to 39 in good health and CMV-seropositive.

In nucleotides, the CDR3 is TGTGCCTGGAGTCCGAGCGGGAGCCCCCATGAGCAGTTCTTC. It translates to CAWSPSGSPHEQFF. The gene calls are TRBV30 and TRBJ2-1, with TRBD2 matching 8 bases. Germline loops: CDR1 GTSNPN, CDR2 SVGIG (reference sequence). The CDR3 is 14 amino acids. With 2 bases clipped from V and 8 bases from J, the junction kept 8 bases outside the gene matches.